Here is one T cell receptor beta chain with its context. As yet, its antigen is unknown. Using immunoSEQ multiplex PCR, the repertoire was profiled, and TCRdb retains in-frame clones only, with some absent. Of some 200,000 clones in the sample, roughly 90% were seen once. The data were taken from a study of T cell responses to AZD1222 COVID-19 vaccine. Points from the study as a whole: The sample set comprised mostly white British donors with more females, and clonal diversity was possibly underestimated. There were vaccine-associated CD4 TCRs across spike, dominant at 160-218 and 743-854. Repertoire samples came only from after the peak T cell response.

Samples with a second dose at about 4 or about 12 weeks were pooled together. Per germline, CDR1 SGHTA and CDR2 FQGTGA. V was cut by 0 bases and J by 6 bases, with 9 bases left in between. The length of the CDR3 is 15 residues. This TCR came from an adult who received the AZD1222 COVID-19 vaccine. The sample consisted of peripheral blood, taken 28 days after the second AZD1222 dose. The J gene is TRBJ1-6, the V gene TRBV7-3; D call uncertain. The CDR3: CASSLTPRGNSPLHF. For the CDR3, the DNA is TGTGCCAGCAGCTTAACACCTCGGGGTAATTCACCCCTCCACTTT.